Following are 30 T cell receptor beta chains from one sample sequenced in a study of blood T cells in healthy people across ages. The second PCR ran roughly 6 to 11 cycles with a sample-barcoded 5' primer and J-beta primers. One entry per CDR3 protein, called by TCRdb with MiXCR from the 5' RACE reads. The sample consists of about 650,000 distinct CDR3 sequences, approximately 52% of them appearing once. The sequenced sample was blood. Source of these receptors: a woman older than 75 in good health.

As for this clonotype: A much larger clone sits a single nucleotide away, making a read error possible. V and J are TRBV7-3 and TRBJ2-3; 8 bases line up with TRBD2. This CDR3 contains 15 residues. Trimming cost V 5 bases and J 4 bases; bases outside gene matches: 8. Looked up from germline, CDR1 is SGHTA and CDR2 is FQGTGA. Here the CDR3 reads CASSPEGLDPDTQYF. The CDR3 nucleotides are TGTGCCAGCAGCCCCGAGGGACTAGACCCAGATACGCAGTATTTT.

The CDR3 DNA reads as TGCGCCAGCAGCCACAACGAGCACAAGAGGACTGAAGCTTTCTTT. It yields the protein CASSHNEHKRTEAFF. The rearrangement links TRBV4-1 to TRBJ1-1; D unresolved. Deletions cut 3 bases from V and 5 bases from J, with 16 bases between. The CDR3 spans 15 residues. Per the germline V gene, CDR1 is MGHRA and CDR2 is YSYEKL.

This chain uses TRBV5-1 with TRBJ2-5; the D gene is possibly TRBD2 (6 bases). The length of the CDR3 is 16 residues. V lost 0 bases, J lost 3 bases, and 15 bases lay in between. Germline assignment: CDR1 SGHRS and CDR2 YFSETQ. CDR3 sequence (DNA): TGCGCCAGCAGCTTGGTCTTCGGGGACTCAAAAGAGACCCAGTACTTC. This encodes CASSLVFGDSKETQYF.

The rearrangement links TRBV6-2 or TRBV6-3 to TRBJ2-1; 13 bases match TRBD2. V lost 6 bases, J lost 8 bases, and 7 bases stayed unmatched. Germline V CDR1 and CDR2: MNHEY, SVGEGT. This CDR3 contains 15 residues. The CDR3 sequence is CASRRTSGRAYEQFF. The CDR3 DNA reads as TGTGCCAGCAGACGTACTAGCGGGAGGGCCTATGAGCAGTTCTTC.

This clonotype was counted only a few times. The rearrangement joins TRBV12-3 or TRBV12-4 to TRBJ2-2, with D possibly being TRBD2 (5 bases). V shed 5 bases and J shed 6 bases, with 13 bases lying between them. This CDR3 is built from 14 residues. CDR3 protein: CASSPRTVSGELFF. DNA for the CDR3: TGTGCCAGCAGTCCCCGGACTGTCTCCGGGGAGCTGTTTTTT.

The chain links TRBV6-2 or TRBV6-3 to TRBJ1-2; D might be TRBD1 (6 bases). Trimming pared 5 bases from V and 8 bases from J, leaving 12 bases between. Germline lookup yields CDR1 MNHEY and CDR2 SVGEGT. This CDR3 region has 12 residues. CDR3 loop: CASSLTGPGYTF. The DNA of the CDR3 is TGTGCCAGCAGTCTGACAGGTCCGGGCTACACCTTC.

This clonotype was seen repeatedly, ten times or more. V is TRBV12-3 or TRBV12-4 and J is TRBJ2-7, with 8 bases that match TRBD1. With 3 bases clipped from V and 4 bases from J, the junction kept 8 bases outside the gene matches. The CDR3 covers 15 residues. The CDR3 here is CASSLGTGGGYEQYF. The CDR3 DNA follows: TGTGCCAGCAGTTTGGGTACAGGGGGTGGTTACGAGCAGTACTTC.

Concerning this clonotype: Since a much larger clone is just one base distant, this may be a read error. This chain uses TRBV7-3 with TRBJ2-1, with TRBD1 as a possible D gene (7 bases). CDR3 size: 15 residues. The ends were cut back, 5 bases at V and 4 bases at J, with 15 bases in the middle. CDR1 is SGHTA, CDR2 FQGTGA, per germline. CDR3 loop: CASSQGGQRYNEQFF. In nucleotides, the CDR3 is TGTGCCAGCAGCCAGGGGGGACAGCGTTACAATGAGCAGTTCTTC.

This clonotype was found a few times. The rearrangement joins TRBV7-2 to TRBJ2-1; no definite D call. The V gene's germline CDR1 is SGHTA and CDR2 FQGNSA. This CDR3 comprises 12 residues. The V end was cut by 6 bases, the J end by 7 bases, with 10 bases between. The CDR3 reads CASRVRENEQFF. DNA for the CDR3: TGTGCCAGCAGAGTTAGAGAGAATGAGCAGTTCTTC.

This clonotype was seen a handful of times. This chain uses TRBV29-1 with TRBJ2-7; TRBD1 matches at 8 bases. Germline CDR1 SQVTM, CDR2 ANQGSEA. V lost 6 bases to trimming and J lost 3 bases; unmatched junction nucleotides: 7. This CDR3 has 13 residues. The CDR3 sequence is CSVTGTGNYEQYF. CDR3 bases: TGCAGCGTGACCGGGACAGGTAACTACGAGCAGTACTTC.

CDR3 protein: CASSPGDGRTLAKNIQYF. The CDR3 nucleotides read TGTGCCAGCAGCCCTGGGGACGGTCGAACACTAGCCAAAAACATTCAGTACTTC. This sequence joins TRBV12-3 or TRBV12-4 and TRBJ2-4; D might be TRBD1 or TRBD2, each matching 5 bases. V gave up 6 bases and J gave up 0 bases, with 21 bases separating them. This CDR3 is 18 amino acids long.

For this clonotype: This could be a read error, since a much larger clone is one nucleotide away. The chain uses TRBV2 and TRBJ2-3; 8 nucleotides line up with TRBD2. Germline values: CDR1 SNHLY, CDR2 FYNNEI. The CDR3 contains 14 residues. CDR3 protein: CAGRGGGNTDTQYF. DNA of the CDR3: TGTGCCGGCAGAGGCGGGGGGAACACAGATACGCAGTATTTT.

In this sample, this clonotype turned up once. V and J are TRBV18 and TRBJ2-1; D may be TRBD1 (5 bases). TRBJ2-7 explains the end of the DNA better; the J call may be wrong. The CDR3 has 16 residues. Per the germline V gene, CDR1 is KGHSH and CDR2 is LQKENI. Here the CDR3 reads CASSPSGWGSYNEQYF. DNA for the CDR3: TGTGCCAGCTCACCATCAGGGTGGGGCTCCTACAATGAGCAGTACTTC.

This clonotype has more than one count but fewer than ten. The rearrangement joins TRBV6-2 or TRBV6-3 to TRBJ1-6; D call uncertain. CDR3 length: 17 amino acids. CDR1 and CDR2 from the germline V gene are MNHEY and SVGEGT. Trimming took off 2 bases at V and 8 bases at J, with 19 bases between the two ends. The CDR3 protein is CASSYPKFEAKDSPLHF. The CDR3 DNA reads TGTGCCAGCAGTTACCCAAAATTCGAGGCAAAAGATTCACCCCTCCACTTT.

The rearrangement uses TRBV10-3 and TRBJ2-1; no firm D call. The CDR3 covers 12 residues. Trimming took off 11 bases at V and 6 bases at J, with 14 bases between the two ends. Per germline, CDR1 ENHRY and CDR2 SYGVKD. DNA for the CDR3: TGTGCCGTCGCAGCCGGGCTCAATGAGCAGTTCTTC. Protein: CAVAAGLNEQFF.

Only a few counts were recorded for this clonotype. This may stem from a read error, because a much larger clone lies one nucleotide away. V usage is TRBV7-3 and J usage is TRBJ2-1; the match to TRBD2 covers 7 bases. The J call may be mistaken, given a closer DNA end match to TRBJ2-7. Germline lookup yields CDR1 SGHTA and CDR2 FQGTGA. The CDR3 loop spans 15 amino acids. The CDR3 coding sequence is TGTGCCAGCAGCTTAGGGGGACTAACCTACAATGAGCAGTACTTC. Encoded protein: CASSLGGLTYNEQYF.

This clonotype was picked up many times. The chain has TRBV29-1 and TRBJ2-1; 9 bases map to TRBD2. The CDR3 length is 13 residues. Per germline, CDR1 SQVTM and CDR2 ANQGSEA. Trimming removed 5 bases from V and 8 bases from J; junction bases left unmatched: 7. In DNA form, the CDR3 reads TGCAGCGTTAGGAGCGGGGGGAGACATGAGCAGTTCTTC. Translated, it gives CSVRSGGRHEQFF.

This clonotype has just a few counts. The chain links TRBV5-6 to TRBJ1-4, with a weak D call TRBD1 (5 bases). The CDR3 has 14 residues. Per germline, CDR1 SGHDT and CDR2 YYEEEE. The ends were cut back, 2 bases at V and 6 bases at J, with 11 bases in the middle. The CDR3 is CASSFGGGDEKLFF. The CDR3 DNA reads TGTGCCAGCAGCTTTGGGGGAGGTGATGAAAAACTGTTTTTT.

The chain links TRBV2 to TRBJ2-3, with TRBD1 matching over 12 bases. The germline V gene has CDR1 SNHLY and CDR2 FYNNEI. Trimming cost V 10 bases and J 3 bases; bases outside gene matches: 8. The CDR3 loop spans 15 amino acids. CDR3 nucleotide sequence: TGTGCCACGATAAAGGGACAGGGGGCAACAGATACGCAGTATTTT. Its protein is CATIKGQGATDTQYF.

The chain carries TRBV20-1 and TRBJ2-5; D is uncertain. The J call is uncertain, as TRBJ2-7 better fits the DNA end. CDR1 and CDR2 (germline): DFQATT, SNEGSKA (reference sequence). The CDR3 loop spans 11 amino acids. The CDR3 reads CSAKEPYEQYF. The CDR3 DNA is TGCAGTGCTAAAGAGCCCTACGAGCAGTACTTC.

This clonotype was found many times. The gene calls are TRBV11-2 and TRBJ2-7; 10 bases match TRBD2. Germline loops: CDR1 SGHAT, CDR2 FQNNGV. This CDR3 contains 14 residues. Trimming at V came to 4 bases and at J to 4 bases, leaving 4 bases not matched to a gene. CDR3 DNA sequence: TGTGCCAGCAGCTCGGGACTAGCGTCATACGAGCAGTACTTC. It yields the protein CASSSGLASYEQYF.

This clonotype came up a few times. The gene calls are TRBV3-1 and TRBJ1-2; possibly TRBD1 for D (5 bases). Germline CDR1 and CDR2: LGHDT and YNNKEL (reference sequence). This CDR3 has 14 amino acids. Trimming removed 4 bases from V and 8 bases from J, with 17 bases in between. CDR3 coding DNA: TGTGCCAGCAGCCCGGCATGGGGGGAGGGCGGCTACACCTTC. Protein product: CASSPAWGEGGYTF.

This clonotype has more than one count but fewer than ten. A read error may produce the germline difference seen at one junction end. This chain joins TRBV27 and TRBJ1-3; D uncertain. In germline, CDR1 is MNHEY, CDR2 SMNVEV (reference sequence). The CDR3 has 13 residues. Here the CDR3 reads CASSYASGNTIYF. The CDR3 DNA reads as TGTGCCAGCAGTTACGCCTCTGGGAACACCATATATTTT.

This clonotype was recorded at least ten times. The gene calls are TRBV6-5 and TRBJ2-2, with D maybe TRBD1 (6 bases). V lost 7 bases to trimming and J lost 1 base, with 10 bases between them. The germline gives CDR1 MNHEY, CDR2 SVGAGI. The CDR3 is made up of 14 amino acids. The CDR3 loop reads CASNTGLNTGELFF. In nucleotides, the CDR3 is TGTGCCAGCAATACAGGGTTGAACACCGGGGAGCTGTTTTTT.

A single count supports this clonotype. Possible read error: a much larger clone is one base away. A read error is likely, as this CDR3 ends without the conserved phenylalanine or tryptophan. DNA of the CDR3: TGCGCCAGCAGCGCGGGGGGACAGCAAAACTACGAGCAGTACCTC. This encodes CASSAGGQQNYEQYL. The genes are TRBV5-1 and TRBJ2-7; tentatively, D is TRBD2 (8 bases). Germline V gives CDR1 SGHRS, CDR2 YFSETQ. With 4 bases removed from V and 3 bases from J, the gap between germline ends came to 17 bases. The CDR3 covers 15 residues.

At least ten counts were recorded for this clonotype. The genes are TRBV25-1 and TRBJ2-1; the match to TRBD1 covers 7 bases. The CDR3 is made up of 18 amino acids. CDR1 and CDR2 from the germline V gene are MGHDK and SYGVNS. After removal of 5 bases from V and 3 bases from J, the junction contained 16 bases not matched to a gene. CDR3 sequence: CASSTRNPRDRGYNEQFF. CDR3 nucleotide sequence: TGTGCCAGCAGTACCAGAAATCCCCGGGACAGAGGCTACAATGAGCAGTTCTTC.

This clonotype came up a few times. Mismatch with germline at one junction end may stem from a read error. The chain employs TRBV2 and TRBJ1-1; 8 nucleotides line up with TRBD1. Germline CDR1 is SNHLY and CDR2 is FYNNEI. The CDR3 totals 15 residues. The CDR3 sequence is CAGRDRWQVNTEAFF. The CDR3 DNA reads as TGTGCCGGCAGGGACAGGTGGCAAGTGAACACTGAAGCTTTCTTT.

V usage is TRBV13 and J usage is TRBJ2-5; 9 positions agree with TRBD2. The CDR3 loop spans 16 amino acids. V shed 3 bases, J shed 3 bases, and the junction held 8 bases outside the gene matches. CDR1 and CDR2 (germline): PRHDT, FYEKMQ (reference sequence). The DNA of the CDR3 is TGTGCCAGCAGCTTCCTGGGTAGCGGGGGAGAAGAGACCCAGTACTTC. Translated, it gives CASSFLGSGGEETQYF.

Only a few counts were recorded for this clonotype. The chain is built from TRBV6-6 and TRBJ1-5; 7 bases match TRBD1. Germline loops: CDR1 MNHNY, CDR2 SVGAGI (reference sequence). Trimming cost V 2 bases and J 11 bases; bases outside gene matches: 12. The CDR3 runs to 15 residues. The CDR3 here is CASSYGDRRGLAQHF. In nucleotides, the CDR3 is TGTGCCAGCAGTTACGGGGACCGAAGGGGGCTGGCCCAGCATTTT.

This clonotype was recorded a few times. A much larger clone sits a single nucleotide away, making a read error possible. This chain links TRBV12-3 or TRBV12-4 with TRBJ2-1; D possibly matches TRBD1 or TRBD2 (5 bases each). V was cut by 1 base and J by 0 bases, with 10 bases left in between. There are 16 residues in the CDR3. Here the CDR3 reads CASSLGGVLSYNEQFF. CDR3 coding DNA: TGTGCCAGCAGTTTAGGAGGGGTTCTCTCCTACAATGAGCAGTTCTTC.